These T cell receptor beta chains were read from a single sample in a study of identical twins. TCRdb reprocessed the 5' RACE reads with MiXCR, giving one entry per CDR3 protein. The table has 150,000 or so distinct CDR3 sequences, around 3.5% seen once. Sequencing was carried out using memory T cells sorted from blood. These receptors were taken from a man aged 18 to 29 in good health. Both conserved end residues are part of each CDR3. A D gene is named only where the DNA matches it firmly. A clone size is listed for some rows: how often the clone was seen (once, few, many), or a class if it is expanded.

>many|TRBD2|TRBJ2-3|TRBV3-1
TGTGCCAGCAGCCCTGTAGCGGGAGCGGGAAATACGCAGTATTTT
CASSPVAGAGNTQYF
>many|.|TRBJ2-3|TRBV20-1
TGCAGTGCTAGCCCCGAAGATACGCAGTATTTT
CSASPEDTQYF
>many|TRBD1|TRBJ2-7|TRBV11-1
TGTGCCAGCAGCTCGCGAACGACAGGGTTAACCTCCTACGAGCAGTACTTC
CASSSRTTGLTSYEQYF
>many|.|TRBJ2-3|TRBV14
TGTGCCTCGGGGCTATCGCGGCGCACAGATACGCAGTATTTT
CASGLSRRTDTQYF
>many|.|TRBJ2-1|TRBV5-1
TGCGCCAGCAGCTCAGGCTTCAATGAGCAGTTCTTC
CASSSGFNEQFF
>few|TRBD1|TRBJ2-1|TRBV20-1
TGCAGTGCACGGACAGGAGAATACTCCTACAATGAGCAGTTCTTC
CSARTGEYSYNEQFF
>many|.|TRBJ1-4|TRBV7-9
TGTGCCAGCAGCCTCGCAGGGTGGATGGCCGAAAGTGAAAAACTGTTTTTT
CASSLAGWMAESEKLFF
>few|.|TRBJ2-1|TRBV7-9
TGTGCCAGCAGCGCTCGACTGGAGACTGGCAATGAGCAGTTCTTC
CASSARLETGNEQFF
>many|.|TRBJ2-1|TRBV11-2
TGTGCCAGCAGCCCCCGTAGGGGCCTCAACAATGAGCAGTTCTTC
CASSPRRGLNNEQFF
>many|.|TRBJ2-5|TRBV6-2/TRBV6-3
TGTGCCAGCAGTTACGGGAACTTCCCCGAGACCCAGTACTTC
CASSYGNFPETQYF
>many|.|TRBJ1-1|TRBV20-1
TGCAGTGGGGGGGTAGGGGGAACTGAAGCTTTCTTT
CSGGVGGTEAFF
>many|TRBD2|TRBJ2-3|TRBV6-5
TGTGCCAGCAGTTACGGACTAAGCGGGAGGCAGAAAGATACGCAGTATTTT
CASSYGLSGRQKDTQYF
>few|TRBD2|TRBJ2-5|TRBV6-1
TGTGCCAGCTCCCGTACTAGCGCCCATCGGTACCAAGAGACCCAGTACTTC
CASSRTSAHRYQETQYF
>many|.|TRBJ2-7|TRBV5-1
TGCGCCAGCAGCTTTAATCCAGGGCTATACGAGCAGTACTTC
CASSFNPGLYEQYF
>many|.|TRBJ1-2|TRBV5-1
TGCGCCAGCAGACCCCAGGGAGGGCCCCTGTTAGCGTCGGAATATGGCTACACCTTC
CASRPQGGPLLASEYGYTF
>many|.|TRBJ2-7|TRBV20-1
TGCAGTGCTGAAGCCGGGACCCGGAGCGATTACGAGCAGTACTTC
CSAEAGTRSDYEQYF
>many|.|TRBJ2-5|TRBV5-1
TGCGCCAGCAGCAGTCAGGGCACCCCCAGAGAGACCCAGTACTTC
CASSSQGTPRETQYF
>.|TRBD1|TRBJ1-2|TRBV5-1
TGCGCCAGCAGCTCCAACAGGGGGCAAAACTATGGCTACACCTTC
CASSSNRGQNYGYTF
>.|.|TRBJ2-1|TRBV14
TGTGCCAGCAGCATACAGGGCTATGAGCAGTTCTTC
CASSIQGYEQFF
>many|.|TRBJ2-1|TRBV5-1
TGCGCCAGCAGCTCGGGCGGAGGGCCCTCGTACAATGAGCAGTTCTTC
CASSSGGGPSYNEQFF
>many|.|TRBJ2-7|TRBV5-1
TGCGCCAGCAGCTTGGGGTCCAAGTCCTACGAGCAGTACTTC
CASSLGSKSYEQYF
>many|.|TRBJ2-6|TRBV27
TGTGCCAGCAGTCCATACAGGAGCTCTGGGGCCAACGTCCTGACTTTC
CASSPYRSSGANVLTF
>many|.|TRBJ2-5|TRBV7-2
TGTGCCAGCAGCTATGAAGAGACCCAGTACTTC
CASSYEETQYF
>many|.|TRBJ2-1|TRBV29-1
TGCAGCGGCCGACCCCTAGCCAATGAGCAGTTCTTC
CSGRPLANEQFF
>.|TRBD2|TRBJ2-7|TRBV7-9
TGTGCCAGCAGCCGTGGACTAGCGGGAGCCTACGAGCAGTACTTC
CASSRGLAGAYEQYF
>many|.|TRBJ2-3|TRBV5-1
TGCGCCAGCAGCTTACTAGGCCACACAGATACGCAGTATTTT
CASSLLGHTDTQYF
>many|TRBD1|TRBJ2-7|TRBV6-1
TGTGCCAGCAGTGTCGGACAGGGGGAGCAGTACTTC
CASSVGQGEQYF
>many|.|TRBJ2-1|TRBV7-2
TGTGCCAGCACCTTAGCCAATGAGCAGTTCTTC
CASTLANEQFF
>many|TRBD2|TRBJ2-1|TRBV18
TGTGCCAGCTCCCTACTAGCGGGAGGGCTTGATGAGCAGTTCTTC
CASSLLAGGLDEQFF
>many|TRBD1|TRBJ1-2|TRBV27
TGTGCCAGCAGTTCGGGACAGGGCAGGGGATTGGGCTACACCTTC
CASSSGQGRGLGYTF
>few|.|TRBJ1-1|TRBV18
TGTGCCAGCTCACCAAAGGCGAACACTGAAGCTTTCTTT
CASSPKANTEAFF
>few|TRBD2|TRBJ2-1|TRBV7-9
TGTGCCAGCAGCCCCACGACTAGCGGGAGTTGGAATGAGCAGTTCTTC
CASSPTTSGSWNEQFF
>many|.|TRBJ2-3|TRBV6-5
TGTGCCAGCAGTTACGAGGAAGGCGGCCGGATGGATTTT
CASSYEEGGRMDF
>many|.|TRBJ2-1|TRBV12-3/TRBV12-4
TGTGCCAGCAGTCCAGTGGCCTCCTACAATGAGCAGTTCTTC
CASSPVASYNEQFF
>many|.|TRBJ1-5|TRBV9
TGTGCCAGCAGCGAGAGCGCGGAGAGTCAGCCCCAGCATTTT
CASSESAESQPQHF
>many|.|TRBJ1-1|TRBV5-1
TGCGCCAGCAGTAGGGCAACTGAAGCTTTCTTT
CASSRATEAFF
>many|TRBD2|TRBJ2-7|TRBV7-8
TGTGCCAGCAGCCTGGTAGCGGGAACCTACGAGCAGTACTTC
CASSLVAGTYEQYF
>many|TRBD1|TRBJ1-1|TRBV28
TGTGCCAGCAATGCTCCGGGACAGAATCCGAACACTGAAGCTTTCTTT
CASNAPGQNPNTEAFF
>many|.|TRBJ2-7|TRBV12-3/TRBV12-4
TGTGCCAGCAGTTTAGGATTTGCCTACGAGCAGTACTTC
CASSLGFAYEQYF
>many|.|TRBJ2-1|TRBV20-1
TGCAGTGCTAGACAGGGATTTAACAATGAGCAGTTCTTC
CSARQGFNNEQFF
>many|TRBD2|TRBJ2-1|TRBV4-1
TGCGCCAGCAGCCAAGAAATAGCTAGCGGGCAATACAATGAGCAGTTCTTC
CASSQEIASGQYNEQFF
>few|.|TRBJ2-4|TRBV7-8
TGTGCCAGCAGCTTAGCGCGGGACAGAATGACCAAAAACATTCAGTACTTC
CASSLARDRMTKNIQYF
>.|TRBD1|TRBJ1-6|TRBV7-9
TGTGCCAGCAGTCCGGACAGGGGAAATTCACCCCTCCACTTT
CASSPDRGNSPLHF
>many|TRBD1|TRBJ1-1|TRBV20-1
TGCAGTGCTAGGGGACCCGGGACAGGGCGGACTGAAGCTTTCTTT
CSARGPGTGRTEAFF
>many|.|TRBJ1-1|TRBV2
TGTGCCAGCAAACGGGACCCGGGGGGCACTGAAGCTTTCTTT
CASKRDPGGTEAFF
>many|.|TRBJ1-1|TRBV5-6
TGTGCCAGCAGCTTGGCCACGAACATCCCTGAAGCTTTCTTT
CASSLATNIPEAFF
>many|.|TRBJ2-1|TRBV24-1
TGTGCCACCGGGACAGCGGGGGAGCAGTTCTTC
CATGTAGEQFF
>.|TRBD1|TRBJ1-5|TRBV5-1
TGCGCCAGCAGCCTTGACAGGGCTAATCAGCCCCAGCATTTT
CASSLDRANQPQHF
>many|.|TRBJ1-2|TRBV27
TGTGCCAGCAGTTTGACGGGCTCTGGTGGCTACACCTTC
CASSLTGSGGYTF
>many|.|TRBJ1-6|TRBV12-3/TRBV12-4
TGTGCCAGCAGTTTGGCCAATTCACCCCTCCACTTT
CASSLANSPLHF
>many|TRBD2|TRBJ2-5|TRBV20-1
TGCAGTGCTAGAGGGACTAGCGGGGACCTCCAAGAGACCCAGTACTTC
CSARGTSGDLQETQYF
>many|.|TRBJ1-2|TRBV18
TGTGCCAGCTCACCACCAGATCGATCGCCCCCTGGCTACACCTTC
CASSPPDRSPPGYTF
>many|.|TRBJ2-5|TRBV5-1
TGCGCCAGCTCCAGGGGGAGGGAGACCCAGTACTTC
CASSRGRETQYF